This entry lists 30 T cell receptor beta chains sequenced from one sample in a study of blood T cells in healthy people across ages. With a J-beta primer mix and a sample-barcoded 5' primer, a second PCR ran about 7 to 12 cycles. TCRdb analysed the 5' RACE reads with MiXCR anew, one entry per CDR3 protein. The sample holds roughly 1.5 million distinct CDR3 sequences; 42% are singletons and the top ten take just over 4%. Sequenced input: blood. Receptors were obtained from a woman aged 18 to 35 in good health.

This clonotype occurred a few times. This sequence joins TRBV2 and TRBJ2-4, with D perhaps matching TRBD2 (6 bases). The CDR3 extends over 14 amino acids. The V end lost 5 bases, the J end lost 6 bases, and 14 bases lay between the germline ends. Germline loops: CDR1 SNHLY, CDR2 FYNNEI. The CDR3 DNA follows: TGTGCCAGCAGTTCCCTGACTAGTCGAAACATTCAGTACTTC. Translated, it gives CASSSLTSRNIQYF.

The chain employs TRBV12-3 or TRBV12-4 and TRBJ2-7; no definite D call. This CDR3 is built from 14 residues. The V end was cut by 2 bases, the J end by 5 bases, with 13 bases between. CDR3 sequence (DNA): TGTGCCAGCAGTTTATCGGGTAGTAAGGACGAGCAGTACTTC. As protein: CASSLSGSKDEQYF.

CDR3 coding DNA: TGCAGCGTTGGTGACCTGATCTCGGAGCAGTATTTT. Residues: CSVGDLISEQYF. The chain couples TRBV29-1 to TRBJ2-3; D is unresolved. Per the germline V gene, CDR1 is SQVTM and CDR2 is ANQGSEA. Deletions cut 4 bases from V and 11 bases from J, with 16 bases between. The CDR3 is 12 residues long.

V and J are TRBV7-3 and TRBJ2-5, with 12 nucleotides matching TRBD2. Germline CDR1 and CDR2: SGHTA and FQGTGA. The CDR3 is 15 amino acids. Germline trimming cut 4 bases from V and 5 bases from J; bases unmatched to any gene: 5. For the CDR3, the DNA is TGTGCCAGCAGCTCGACTAGCGGGAGAGGGGAGACCCAGTACTTC. It yields the protein CASSSTSGRGETQYF.

Only one count was recorded for this clonotype. The chain is built from TRBV6-2 or TRBV6-3 and TRBJ2-5; D remains ambiguous. The J call may be incorrect, as the DNA end agrees better with TRBJ2-7. Looked up from germline, CDR1 is MNHEY and CDR2 is SVGEGT. The length of the CDR3 is 12 residues. CDR3 nucleotide sequence: TGTGCCAGCGGTCGCCAGGCCTACGAGCAGTACTTC. Protein: CASGRQAYEQYF.

This rearrangement joins TRBV11-1 to TRBJ2-1; no clear D. Germline V gene lookup returns CDR1 SGHAT and CDR2 FQDESV (reference sequence). This CDR3 comprises 15 residues. Between the trimmed V and J ends, which lost 3 bases and 4 bases, there was a span of 13 bases. Written as DNA, the CDR3 is TGTGCCAGCAGCTTCAGCAGGACCCCTTACAATGAGCAGTTCTTC. This sequence encodes CASSFSRTPYNEQFF.

Written as DNA, the CDR3 is TGCGCCAGCAGCCAGGTGGGTCGGGAGCAGTACTTC. Residues: CASSQVGREQYF. The chain has TRBV4-3 and TRBJ2-7; D unresolved. The CDR3 spans 12 residues. Looked up from germline, CDR1 is LGHNA and CDR2 is YSLEER. Trimming cost V 3 bases and J 7 bases, with 10 bases left between them.

This clonotype has a handful of counts. The chain employs TRBV20-1 and TRBJ2-1; 10 bases are a match to TRBD1. J lost 6 bases, V lost 0 bases, and 5 bases had no gene match. Germline V lookup: CDR1 DFQATT, CDR2 SNEGSKA (reference sequence). This CDR3 spans 15 amino acids. DNA for the CDR3: TGCAGTGCTAGAGATCGGGGACAGGGGATCAATGAGCAGTTCTTC. Encoded protein: CSARDRGQGINEQFF.

V is TRBV7-2 and J is TRBJ2-7, with D unclear. Between the trimmed V and J ends, which lost 5 bases and 3 bases, there was a span of 11 bases. The V gene's germline CDR1 is SGHTA and CDR2 FQGNSA. This CDR3 contains 13 residues. In DNA form, the CDR3 reads TGTGCCAGCAGCGCCTTAGTCCTCTACGAGCAGTACTTC. It encodes CASSALVLYEQYF.

The chain carries TRBV4-1 and TRBJ2-1, with a weak D call TRBD1 (5 bases). Germline-derived CDR1 and CDR2 are MGHRA and YSYEKL. This CDR3 is built from 17 residues. The V and J ends lost 0 bases and 3 bases respectively, with 15 bases between them. The CDR3 DNA sequence: TGCGCCAGCAGCCAAGATAGTCGACAGTGGGACTACAATGAGCAGTTCTTC. Translating it yields CASSQDSRQWDYNEQFF.

A few counts support this clonotype. This chain uses TRBV27 with TRBJ2-7; TRBD2 might be the D (6 bases). This CDR3 is 15 amino acids long. V was trimmed by 5 bases and J by 7 bases, leaving 21 bases between them. Germline V gene data show CDR1 as MNHEY and CDR2 as SMNVEV (reference sequence). The CDR3 DNA follows: TGTGCCAGCAGTCCCTTGGCGGGGTACTACAATGAGCAGTACTTC. Translation gives CASSPLAGYYNEQYF.

The J gene is TRBJ1-2, the V gene TRBV7-6, with D perhaps TRBD1 (5 bases). The V and J ends lost 3 bases and 0 bases respectively, with 20 bases between them. The length of the CDR3 is 18 residues. The germline V gene has CDR1 SGHVS and CDR2 FNYEAQ. Here the CDR3 DNA reads TGTGCCAGCAGCTTCCGGCCAGCCACAGGACCCGCTAACTATGGCTACACCTTC. It specifies CASSFRPATGPANYGYTF.

The genes are TRBV20-1 and TRBJ2-7; a weak D match, TRBD2 (5 bases). The CDR3 spans 13 residues. The V gene's germline CDR1 is DFQATT and CDR2 SNEGSKA (reference sequence). V gave up 1 base and J gave up 3 bases, with 10 bases separating them. The CDR3 is CSARVLGSYEQYF. The CDR3 DNA follows: TGCAGTGCTAGAGTATTAGGGAGCTACGAGCAGTACTTC.

The J gene is TRBJ2-2, the V gene TRBV7-2; D gene ambiguous. CDR1 and CDR2 (germline): SGHTA, FQGNSA. V lost 6 bases, J lost 7 bases, and 18 bases lay in between. CDR3 length: 15 amino acids. The CDR3 nucleotides are TGTGCCAGCAGAACCGGGCCCAGTTTGGGCGGGGAGCTGTTTTTT. Encoded protein: CASRTGPSLGGELFF.

V is TRBV6-1 and J is TRBJ2-7; no firm D call. The germline V gene encodes CDR1 MNHNS and CDR2 SASEGT. Trimming shortened V by 1 base and J by 0 bases, and 13 bases separated the two germline ends. This CDR3 is built from 16 residues. Here the CDR3 DNA reads TGTGCCAGCAGTGAAGATCGGGTCTTGCCCTCCTACGAGCAGTACTTC. As protein: CASSEDRVLPSYEQYF.

This clonotype was recorded a few times. The chain has TRBV20-1 and TRBJ2-3, with TRBD2 matching over 13 bases. This CDR3 spans 15 amino acids. Germline CDR1 reads DFQATT; CDR2 reads SNEGSKA (reference sequence). V was pared by 3 bases and J by 6 bases, with 6 bases of the junction left unmatched. The CDR3 DNA reads TGCAGTGCTAGGACTAGCGGGAGGCTCAGGGATACGCAGTATTTT. Encoded protein: CSARTSGRLRDTQYF.

The CDR3 DNA is TGCAGCGTGGGGGCAGGGGAGGGTTCACCCCTCCACTTT. Residues: CSVGAGEGSPLHF. The rearrangement joins TRBV29-1 to TRBJ1-6; TRBD1 is a possible D gene (6 bases). CDR1 SQVTM and CDR2 ANQGSEA come from the germline V gene. The CDR3 extends over 13 amino acids. Trimming took 6 bases from V and 9 from J, leaving 15 bases between them. The full variable domain, completed using reference TRBV29-1 and TRBJ1-6, is SAVISQKPSRDICQRGTSLTIQCQVDSQVTMMFWYRQQPGQSLTLIATANQGSEATYESGFVIDKFPISRPNLTFSTLTVSNMSPEDSSIYLCSVGAGEGSPLHFGNGTRLTVT.

The chain joins TRBV27 to TRBJ1-1; D remains ambiguous. The germline V and J ends were trimmed by 2 bases and 8 bases, with 12 bases remaining between them. Germline V lookup: CDR1 MNHEY, CDR2 SMNVEV (reference sequence). The length of the CDR3 is 13 residues. CDR3 nucleotide sequence: TGTGCCAGCAGTTTACCTCATGCGACGGAAGCTTTCTTT. This encodes CASSLPHATEAFF.

A few counts support this clonotype. This chain connects TRBV6-2 or TRBV6-3 to TRBJ1-2; 7 nucleotides agree with TRBD1. CDR1 is MNHEY and CDR2 is SVGEGT in the germline V gene. V lost 2 bases, J lost 4 bases, and 10 bases stayed unmatched. The CDR3 is 16 amino acids. CDR3 sequence (DNA): TGTGCCAGCAGTTACCAAGGGACAGCGGCTCTCTATGGCTACACCTTC. Protein sequence: CASSYQGTAALYGYTF.

The rearrangement joins TRBV28 to TRBJ1-5; 8 bases fit TRBD1. The CDR3 is 16 residues long. Losses at the gene ends were 5 bases for V and 2 bases for J; bases not matched to a gene: 8. Germline V gene lookup returns CDR1 MDHEN and CDR2 SYDVKM. The CDR3, as DNA: TGTGCCAGCAGTCCCAGGGGGCCGAGTGGCAATCAGCCCCAGCATTTT. Amino acid sequence: CASSPRGPSGNQPQHF. Full variable domain (rest looked up from reference TRBV28 and TRBJ1-5): DVKVTQSSRYLVKRTGEKVFLECVQDMDHENMFWYRQDPGLGLRLIYFSYDVKMKEKGDIPEGYSVSREKKERFSLILESASTNQTSMYLCASSPRGPSGNQPQHFGDGTRLSIL.

The chain has TRBV20-1 and TRBJ2-1, with D perhaps TRBD1 (8 bases). The germline CDR1 and CDR2 sequences are DFQATT and SNEGSKA (reference sequence). This CDR3 contains 12 residues. Trimming removed 4 bases at V and 10 bases at J, with 14 bases between. The CDR3 region has the DNA TGCAGTGCTAAACAGGGGGGGTACGAGCAGTTCTTC. It codes for CSAKQGGYEQFF.

This clonotype was detected a few times. The chain links TRBV7-9 to TRBJ1-2; possible D gene TRBD1, 6 bases. The germline CDR1 and CDR2 sequences are SEHNR and FQNEAQ (reference sequence). The CDR3 runs to 16 residues. Trimming pared 2 bases from V and 6 bases from J, leaving 19 bases between. DNA for the CDR3: TGTGCCAGCAGCTTACCAAACAGGGCAAGTTTGGATGGCTACACCTTC. Its translation is CASSLPNRASLDGYTF.

On this clonotype itself: This may come from a read error, since a much larger clone is one base off. The chain joins TRBV12-3 or TRBV12-4 to TRBJ2-1; D is unresolved. This CDR3 is 12 amino acids long. CDR3 residues: CANSSLRNEQFF. Here the CDR3 DNA reads TGTGCCAACAGTTCCCTTCGGAATGAGCAGTTCTTC.

This clonotype was seen more than once but under ten times. CDR3 in DNA: TGTGCCAGCAGCGATAGACAGGGGGCCTCCTACGAGCAGTACTTC. Translating gives CASSDRQGASYEQYF. The J gene is TRBJ2-7, the V gene TRBV7-9; 10 bases are shared with TRBD1. This CDR3 has 15 residues. V trimming: 5 bases; J trimming: 0 bases; junction bases outside the gene matches: 4. Germline CDR1 reads SEHNR; CDR2 reads FQNEAQ (reference sequence).

Many counts were recorded for this clonotype. The chain couples TRBV4-3 to TRBJ2-1; TRBD2 is a possible D gene (7 bases). The CDR3 is 16 amino acids. Germline CDR1 LGHNA, CDR2 YSLEER. The V end lost 3 bases, the J end lost 7 bases, and 19 bases lay between the germline ends. The DNA for the CDR3 is TGCGCCAGCAGCCACCGAGGGAGGGAGGGGGTAAATGAGCAGTTCTTC. Encoded protein: CASSHRGREGVNEQFF.

The chain carries TRBV9 and TRBJ1-1; D uncertain. Germline V gene lookup returns CDR1 SGDLS and CDR2 YYNGEE. The CDR3 covers 16 residues. Trimming stripped 0 bases from V and 0 bases from J, with 12 bases between. The CDR3 region has the DNA TGTGCCAGCAGCGTAGGGGCGGGGATTATGAACACTGAAGCTTTCTTT. Translating gives CASSVGAGIMNTEAFF. Based on the CDR3 plus reference TRBV9 and TRBJ1-1, the full variable domain is DSGVTQTPKHLITATGQRVTLRCSPRSGDLSVYWYQQSLDQGLQFLIQYYNGEERAKGNILERFSAQQFPDLHSELNLSSLELGDSALYFCASSVGAGIMNTEAFFGQGTRLTVV.

Turning to this clonotype: This could be a read error, since a much larger clone is one nucleotide away. The chain has TRBV7-2 and TRBJ2-3; no clear D gene. The CDR3 has 16 amino acids. The V end was cut by 0 bases, the J end by 0 bases, with 10 bases between. The germline gives CDR1 SGHTA, CDR2 FQGNSA. DNA of the CDR3: TGTGCCAGCAGCTTAGCGGCTAGACCTAGCACAGATACGCAGTATTTT. It specifies CASSLAARPSTDTQYF.

The chain has TRBV12-3 or TRBV12-4 and TRBJ2-7; 9 nucleotides match TRBD2. CDR3 size: 19 residues. The V and J ends lost 7 bases and 5 bases, in that order; junction bases with no gene match: 24. The CDR3 DNA is TGTGCCAGCACCCTGGACATGCGGAGCGGGAGGTTACTTTCCCACGAGCAGTACTTC. Its translation: CASTLDMRSGRLLSHEQYF.

The chain combines TRBV18 with TRBJ2-3; D remains unclear. V gave up 3 bases and J gave up 3 bases, with 10 bases separating them. Germline loops: CDR1 KGHSH, CDR2 LQKENI. The CDR3 runs to 14 residues. The CDR3 loop is CASSPPVLTDTQYF. For the CDR3, the DNA is TGTGCCAGCTCACCCCCGGTCTTGACAGATACGCAGTATTTT.

The chain combines TRBV6-1 with TRBJ2-1; the match to TRBD1 covers 7 bases. The J call is in doubt because the DNA end fits TRBJ2-7 better. Germline values: CDR1 MNHNS, CDR2 SASEGT. There are 19 residues in the CDR3. This CDR3 is CASRPRQGSGLSSYNEQYF. CDR3 bases: TGTGCCAGCAGGCCTCGACAGGGATCGGGGCTGAGCTCCTACAATGAGCAGTACTTC.